These 3 T cell receptor beta chains originate from one sample sequenced in a study of regulatory T cells in long-lasting Graves disease. iRepertoire HTBI primers and Arm-PCR of CDR3 regions built TCR beta libraries. MiXCR, applied by TCRdb to the multiplex PCR reads, yields one record per CDR3 protein. The data contain some 560,000 distinct CDR3 sequences, roughly 16% of them singletons. Time point specified: newly diagnosed GD, antithyroid drugs for less than 3 months. PBMC-derived RNA was used for the TCR library. These data are also associated with another study on T cells in Graves' hyperthyroidism and ophthalmopathy.

The input for sequencing was peripheral blood mononuclear cells (PBMCs), taken at new diagnosis, from a patient treated with antithyroid drugs. The receptors derive from a woman between 40 and 65 years old with Graves disease.

This clonotype was detected many times. The chain recombines TRBV24-1 with TRBJ1-1; 7 bases are a match to TRBD1. Germline V CDR1 and CDR2: KGHDR, SFDVKD. This CDR3 is 12 amino acids long. The V and J ends lost 10 bases and 1 base, in that order; junction bases with no gene match: 2. The CDR3 loop is CATGQTNTEAFF. CDR3 bases: TGTGCCACGGGACAGACGAACACTGAAGCTTTCTTT.

The chain links TRBV6-1 to TRBJ1-4, with no clear D. The CDR3 is 14 amino acids. CDR1 and CDR2 from the germline V gene are MNHNS and SASEGT. The V end was cut by 7 bases, the J end by 12 bases, with 21 bases between. The chain's CDR3 is CASKEYMAGRELFF. The CDR3 DNA follows: TGTGCCAGCAAAGAGTACATGGCGGGGAGGGAACTGTTTTTT.

In its sample, this clonotype was seen many times. V is TRBV2 and J is TRBJ1-1; D uncertain. The germline V and J ends were trimmed by 8 bases and 1 base, with 5 bases remaining between them. Per the germline V gene, CDR1 is SNHLY and CDR2 is FYNNEI. The CDR3 spans 11 residues. The CDR3 DNA is TGTGCCAGCTGGGGGAACACTGAAGCTTTCTTT. Its translation: CASWGNTEAFF.